This T cell receptor beta chain emerged from a study of T cells after posttransplantation cyclophosphamide. Findings and limits, study-wide: Donor-recipient repertoire similarity was low at 1-2 months, rising over year one. TRB overlap between skin or GI tissue T cells and blood was limited. Recipient CMV seropositivity and CMV reactivation strongly tracked TRB clonality.

The CDR3 loop spans 15 amino acids. The germline V gene has CDR1 SGHAT and CDR2 FQNNGV. V was pared by 5 bases and J by 10 bases, with 18 bases between. The table came from immunoSEQ multiplex PCR; TCRdb's copy has only in-frame clones and leaves some out. The table includes approximately 2,600 clones, around 68% detected once. A marrow graft followed busulfan-fludarabine conditioning, with cyclophosphamide on days +3 and +4. There are a few counts of this clone. Its target is unknown. The sample was PBMCs, taken 30 days after allogeneic stem cell transplant with posttransplant cyclophosphamide. This TCR derives from a female patient aged 50-65 years who received an allogeneic stem cell transplant from a related donor, was CMV-positive, and had no GVHD. The graft donor may be the source of some T cells. V is TRBV11-2 and J is TRBJ1-6; a possible D gene is TRBD1 (5 bases). As DNA, the CDR3 is TGTGCCAGCAGCCACCCTCAGGGTACCGAATCACCCCTCCACTTT. Its translation is CASSHPQGTESPLHF.